The clone carrying this TCR beta chain was observed a few times. Its antigen is currently unknown. After removal of 4 bases from V and 2 bases from J, the junction contained 5 bases not matched to a gene. CDR3 length equals 14 residues. Germline lookup yields CDR1 SGHKS and CDR2 YYEKEE (reference sequence). According to the study, TCR beta libraries were built with iRepertoire HTBI primers and CDR3-region Arm-PCR. A single record per CDR3 protein comes from TCRdb applying MiXCR to the multiplex PCR reads. This table has around 450,000 distinct CDR3 sequences, 20% to 25% appearing once. The data are from a study of regulatory T cells in long-lasting Graves disease. Study findings and constraints: Persistent cases favored TRBV28, TRBJ1-2 and TRBJ2-5.

Time point of the sample: persistent/refractory GD, antithyroid drugs over 5 years with positive TRAb. Extracted RNA from PBMCs served as the source of the TCR library. Specimen: peripheral blood mononuclear cells (PBMCs), collected when the disease was refractory, from a patient treated with antithyroid drugs. The rearrangement links TRBV5-5 to TRBJ2-7; 8 bases fit TRBD1. The sequence came from a female donor with Graves disease. The CDR3 protein is CASSLRQGTYEQYF. The CDR3 DNA sequence: TGTGCCAGCAGCCTAAGACAGGGGACCTACGAGCAGTACTTC. Supplemented by reference TRBV5-5 and TRBJ2-7, the full variable domain reads DAGVTQSPTHLIKTRGQQVTLRCSPISGHKSVSWYQQVLGQGPQFIFQYYEKEERGRGNFPDRFSARQFPNYSSELNVNALLLGDSALYLCASSLRQGTYEQYFGPGTRLTVT.